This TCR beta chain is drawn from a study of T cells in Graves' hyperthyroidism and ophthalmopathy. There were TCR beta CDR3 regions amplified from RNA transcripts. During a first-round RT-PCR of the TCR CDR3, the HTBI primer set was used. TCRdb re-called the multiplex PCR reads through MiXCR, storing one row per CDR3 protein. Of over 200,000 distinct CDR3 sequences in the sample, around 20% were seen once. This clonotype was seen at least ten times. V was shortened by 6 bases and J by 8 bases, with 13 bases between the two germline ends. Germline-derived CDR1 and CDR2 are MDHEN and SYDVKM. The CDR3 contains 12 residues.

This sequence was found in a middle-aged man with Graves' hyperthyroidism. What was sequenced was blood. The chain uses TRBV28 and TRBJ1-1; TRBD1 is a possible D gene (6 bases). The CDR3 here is CASRQGGNEAFF. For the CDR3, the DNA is TGTGCCAGCAGACAGGGAGGGAACGAAGCTTTCTTT.